Following are 29 T cell receptor beta chains from one sample sequenced in a study of blood T cells in healthy people across ages. For the second PCR, which ran for 7 to 11 cycles, a sample-barcoded 5' primer and a J-beta primer mix were used. A single record per CDR3 protein comes from TCRdb applying MiXCR to the 5' RACE reads. The sample holds around 1,000,000 distinct CDR3 sequences, roughly a quarter seen once. The data also belong to a second study, concerning T cells of mothers and their children.

Sequences were obtained from blood. These receptors all stem from a girl aged 2 to 10 in good health.

This rearrangement joins TRBV20-1 to TRBJ2-3, with TRBD1 matching 7 bases. The germline V gene has CDR1 DFQATT and CDR2 SNEGSKA (reference sequence). J gave up 2 bases and V 6 bases, and 14 bases lay outside the gene matches. This CDR3 comprises 16 residues. DNA of the CDR3: TGCAGTGCATCAGCCTTAGGGGGCCCAACCACAGATACGCAGTATTTT. It specifies CSASALGGPTTDTQYF.

The genes are TRBV6-6 and TRBJ2-7; 14 bases align to TRBD2. Per germline, CDR1 MNHNY and CDR2 SVGAGI (reference sequence). This CDR3 is built from 15 residues. V shed 5 bases and J 4 bases; nucleotides not matched to a gene: 4. CDR3 amino acids: CASSGTSGGRYEQYF. CDR3 DNA sequence: TGTGCCAGCAGTGGGACTAGCGGGGGACGGTACGAGCAGTACTTC.

The chain joins TRBV29-1 to TRBJ2-7; 7 bases fit TRBD1. The V segment lost 3 bases and the J segment 3 bases; nucleotides outside the gene matches: 5. Germline V gene sequence: CDR1 SQVTM, CDR2 ANQGSEA. CDR3 length equals 13 residues. CDR3 sequence: CSVEGQRDYEQYF. CDR3 in DNA: TGCAGCGTTGAGGGACAGCGAGACTACGAGCAGTACTTC.

This clonotype has only a few counts. The V call is TRBV5-1, the J call TRBJ1-2; 8 nucleotides align to TRBD1. V dropped 0 bases and J dropped 7; count of bases not matched to a gene: 5. The germline CDR1 and CDR2 sequences are SGHRS and YFSETQ. This CDR3 region has 14 residues. The CDR3 sequence: CASSLETGAGGYTF. DNA of the CDR3: TGCGCCAGCAGCTTGGAGACAGGGGCCGGTGGCTACACCTTC.

This clonotype was seen only a few times. The J gene is TRBJ2-5, the V gene TRBV7-2, with TRBD1 matching over 7 bases. The tail of the sequence fits TRBJ2-7 better, so the J call may be wrong. The CDR3 loop spans 13 amino acids. Germline loops: CDR1 SGHTA, CDR2 FQGNSA. Written as DNA, the CDR3 is TGTGCCAGCACCTTCAGGGGGTCCTACGAGCAGTACTTC. This codes for CASTFRGSYEQYF.

This clonotype turned up a few times. The V and J genes are TRBV14 and TRBJ2-4; D may be TRBD1 (5 bases). The CDR3 extends over 12 amino acids. The V gene's germline CDR1 is SGHDN and CDR2 FVKESK. Trimming took 4 bases from V and 6 from J, leaving 7 bases between them. CDR3 protein: CASSPQGNIQYF. The CDR3 region has the DNA TGTGCCAGCAGCCCGCAGGGAAACATTCAGTACTTC.

The chain carries TRBV10-3 and TRBJ2-3; a possible D gene is TRBD2 (5 bases). Germline CDR1 reads ENHRY; CDR2 reads SYGVKD. V was shortened by 1 base and J by 3 bases, with 17 bases between the two germline ends. The CDR3 extends over 17 amino acids. For the CDR3, the DNA is TGTGCCATCAGTGAGTTATTCGGGGAGAGAGAAACAGATACGCAGTATTTT. Its translation: CAISELFGERETDTQYF.

This rearrangement joins TRBV5-5 to TRBJ2-4; TRBD2 aligns across 8 bases. The CDR3 runs 14 residues. The trim removed 0 bases at V and 9 bases at J, leaving 5 bases unmatched. Looked up from germline, CDR1 is SGHKS and CDR2 is YYEKEE (reference sequence). CDR3 residues: CASSLELAESIQYF. The DNA for the CDR3 is TGTGCCAGCAGCTTGGAACTAGCGGAAAGCATTCAGTACTTC.

The chain uses TRBV12-5 and TRBJ1-4, with TRBD1 matching over 8 bases. The CDR3 extends over 14 amino acids. Germline loops: CDR1 LGHNT, CDR2 FRNRAP. V was clipped by 1 base and J by 8 bases; unmatched bases: 3. CDR3 DNA sequence: TGTGCTAGTGGTTTGGGACAGGGGAACGAAAAACTGTTTTTT. This translates into CASGLGQGNEKLFF.

In nucleotides, the CDR3 is TGCAGCGTTATAAGTAGCGGGAACCTCTTCTCTTACGAGCAGTACTTC. Its translation: CSVISSGNLFSYEQYF. The genes are TRBV29-1 and TRBJ2-7, with 8 bases that match TRBD2. The CDR3 is 16 amino acids. The germline V gene encodes CDR1 SQVTM and CDR2 ANQGSEA. Trimming took 5 bases from V and 4 from J; bases not matched to a gene: 16.

V gene TRBV7-9 combines with J gene TRBJ2-7; 8 positions match TRBD2. Judging by the DNA end, TRBJ2-1 fits better; the J call may be wrong. The CDR3 contains 15 residues. CDR1 is SEHNR, CDR2 FQNEAQ, per germline (reference sequence). CDR3: CASNPAGEGYNEQFF. CDR3 in DNA: TGTGCCAGCAACCCAGCGGGGGAGGGCTACAATGAGCAGTTCTTC.

The rearrangement joins TRBV7-9 to TRBJ2-3; no definite D call. Germline values: CDR1 SEHNR, CDR2 FQNEAQ (reference sequence). The ends were cut back, 2 bases at V and 6 bases at J, with 24 bases in the middle. This CDR3 spans 18 amino acids. The CDR3 bases are TGTGCCAGCAGCTTATCAGAGCCACCCACACCAGCTGCGGATACGCAGTATTTT. It encodes CASSLSEPPTPAADTQYF.

This clonotype appeared a few times. The chain is built from TRBV27 and TRBJ1-4; 7 bases map to TRBD1. The ends lost 4 bases at V and 5 bases at J; junction bases unmatched: 10. This CDR3 region has 16 residues. Looked up from germline, CDR1 is MNHEY and CDR2 is SMNVEV (reference sequence). In DNA, the CDR3 is TGTGCCAGCAGTTCCAGACAGGGCGTTATCAATGAAAAACTGTTTTTT. Residues: CASSSRQGVINEKLFF.

This clonotype has only a few counts. The V gene is TRBV7-9, the J gene TRBJ2-1, with unresolved D. Germline lookup yields CDR1 SEHNR and CDR2 FQNEAQ (reference sequence). The CDR3 has 12 amino acids. Trimming removed 4 bases at V and 7 bases at J, with 8 bases between. CDR3 bases: TGTGCCAGCAGCTCGGACGTTAATGAGCAGTTCTTC. Encoded protein: CASSSDVNEQFF.

The V gene is TRBV9, the J gene TRBJ2-3; D is possibly TRBD1 or TRBD2 (5 bases each). Germline CDR1 and CDR2: SGDLS and YYNGEE. The length of the CDR3 is 14 residues. V lost 0 bases to trimming and J lost 5 bases, with 10 bases between them. CDR3 protein: CASSVGGARDTQYF. CDR3 bases: TGTGCCAGCAGCGTAGGAGGGGCGAGAGATACGCAGTATTTT.

The rearrangement links TRBV5-1 to TRBJ2-5; TRBD1 might be the D (6 bases). The J call may be faulty, since TRBJ2-7 better matches the DNA end. CDR1 and CDR2 from the germline V gene are SGHRS and YFSETQ. This CDR3 is 14 amino acids long. The CDR3 here is CASSLGQVNYEQYF. The CDR3 DNA follows: TGCGCCAGCAGCTTGGGACAGGTTAACTACGAGCAGTACTTC.

The rearrangement uses TRBV6-5 and TRBJ2-5, with 7 bases identical to TRBD2. Per the germline V gene, CDR1 is MNHEY and CDR2 is SVGAGI. This CDR3 comprises 15 residues. V lost 5 bases, J lost 4 bases, and 10 bases stayed unmatched. The CDR3 DNA reads as TGTGCCAGCAGTACGGGGGGAGGGTTCGCAGAGACCCAGTACTTC. Translation gives CASSTGGGFAETQYF.

The V and J genes are TRBV6-1 and TRBJ2-3; D gene uncertain. V gave up 9 bases and J gave up 3 bases, with 7 bases separating them. Germline V gene sequence: CDR1 MNHNS, CDR2 SASEGT. The CDR3 has 11 amino acids. The CDR3 DNA is TGTGCCAGGCCCTCTACAGATACGCAGTATTTT. It codes for CARPSTDTQYF.

This clonotype was observed a handful of times. CDR3 in amino acids: CASSLGQLDYEQYF. In DNA, the CDR3 is TGCGCCAGCAGCTTGGGACAGCTAGACTACGAGCAGTACTTC. The chain joins TRBV5-1 to TRBJ2-7; tentative D call: TRBD1 (5 bases). In germline, CDR1 is SGHRS, CDR2 YFSETQ. The CDR3 covers 14 residues. Trimming stripped 0 bases from V and 3 bases from J, with 10 bases between.

This sequence joins TRBV29-1 and TRBJ2-7; D is possibly TRBD1 (5 bases). The V end lost 3 bases, the J end lost 2 bases, and 11 bases lay between the germline ends. This CDR3 contains 13 residues. Germline values: CDR1 SQVTM, CDR2 ANQGSEA. This CDR3 reads CSVDDSLTYEQYF. CDR3 DNA sequence: TGCAGCGTTGACGACAGTCTTACCTACGAGCAGTACTTC.

This clonotype came up a few times. The chain joins TRBV20-1 to TRBJ2-1; D is ambiguous. The CDR3 runs 12 residues. Between the trimmed V and J ends, which lost 4 bases and 8 bases, there was a span of 12 bases. The germline CDR1 and CDR2 sequences are DFQATT and SNEGSKA (reference sequence). This CDR3 reads CSAMVEEYEQFF. CDR3 DNA sequence: TGCAGTGCTATGGTCGAGGAGTATGAGCAGTTCTTC.

This CDR3 is CSAPSTGLSYEQYF. The CDR3 DNA follows: TGCAGTGCTCCAAGTACGGGGCTCTCCTACGAGCAGTACTTC. V gene TRBV20-1 combines with J gene TRBJ2-7; D may correspond to TRBD1 or TRBD2 (5 bases each). Trimming pared 5 bases from V and 0 bases from J, leaving 14 bases between. Per the germline V gene, CDR1 is DFQATT and CDR2 is SNEGSKA (reference sequence). The CDR3 has 14 amino acids.

This clonotype has at least ten counts. In DNA form, the CDR3 reads TGTGCCAGCAGTACAACAGGGGGCACCGGGGAGCTGTTTTTT. It encodes CASSTTGGTGELFF. The rearrangement joins TRBV12-3 or TRBV12-4 to TRBJ2-2; 8 bases are a match to TRBD1. V lost 5 bases to trimming and J lost 4 bases; unmatched junction nucleotides: 3. This CDR3 contains 14 residues.

This chain joins TRBV20-1 and TRBJ2-5; 10 bases agree with TRBD2. Trimming at V came to 0 bases and at J to 5 bases, leaving 9 bases not matched to a gene. CDR1 and CDR2 from the germline V gene are DFQATT and SNEGSKA (reference sequence). The CDR3 is 16 residues long. In DNA form, the CDR3 reads TGCAGTGCTAGAGATCCTGGTGCTAGCGGGAGTGAGACCCAGTACTTC. Its protein is CSARDPGASGSETQYF.

The V and J genes are TRBV9 and TRBJ2-7, with TRBD1 matching over 7 bases. The J call is in doubt because the DNA end fits TRBJ2-5 better. The CDR3 has 20 amino acids. The germline V gene encodes CDR1 SGDLS and CDR2 YYNGEE. The CDR3 region is CASSAPRGEDLPGQKETQYF. The CDR3 nucleotides read TGTGCCAGCAGCGCCCCCCGGGGTGAAGATCTCCCGGGACAGAAAGAGACCCAGTACTTC.

The chain carries TRBV6-6 and TRBJ2-1, with D unresolved. Germline V gene data show CDR1 as MNHNY and CDR2 as SVGAGI (reference sequence). There are 18 residues in the CDR3. Deletions cut 0 bases from V and 1 base from J, with 16 bases between. DNA of the CDR3: TGTGCCAGCAGTTACTCGCTGACCCGGACGTCTTCCTACAATGAGCAGTTCTTC. It yields the protein CASSYSLTRTSSYNEQFF.

As DNA, the CDR3 is TGCAGTGCTAGAGATCGTGAGAGGTTTCGGCAGTACTTC. It specifies CSARDRERFRQYF. V is TRBV20-1 and J is TRBJ2-7; D not certain. V lost 0 bases, J lost 9 bases, and 15 bases lay in between. There are 13 residues in the CDR3. CDR1 and CDR2 (germline): DFQATT, SNEGSKA (reference sequence).

J is TRBJ2-2 and V is TRBV12-3 or TRBV12-4; possible D gene TRBD1, 6 bases. The CDR3 has 13 residues. Trimming left V 3 bases short and J 6 bases short, with 8 bases between. CDR3: CASSFEGAGELFF. Written as DNA, the CDR3 is TGTGCCAGCAGTTTTGAGGGGGCCGGGGAGCTGTTTTTT.

This clonotype occurred a few times. The chain joins TRBV6-1 to TRBJ2-4; D perhaps matches TRBD1 (5 bases). V was trimmed by 4 bases and J by 8 bases, leaving 9 bases between them. The CDR3 is 12 residues long. Germline V CDR1 and CDR2: MNHNS, SASEGT. CDR3 amino acids: CASSGQWDIQYF. CDR3 DNA: TGTGCCAGCAGTGGACAGTGGGACATTCAGTACTTC.